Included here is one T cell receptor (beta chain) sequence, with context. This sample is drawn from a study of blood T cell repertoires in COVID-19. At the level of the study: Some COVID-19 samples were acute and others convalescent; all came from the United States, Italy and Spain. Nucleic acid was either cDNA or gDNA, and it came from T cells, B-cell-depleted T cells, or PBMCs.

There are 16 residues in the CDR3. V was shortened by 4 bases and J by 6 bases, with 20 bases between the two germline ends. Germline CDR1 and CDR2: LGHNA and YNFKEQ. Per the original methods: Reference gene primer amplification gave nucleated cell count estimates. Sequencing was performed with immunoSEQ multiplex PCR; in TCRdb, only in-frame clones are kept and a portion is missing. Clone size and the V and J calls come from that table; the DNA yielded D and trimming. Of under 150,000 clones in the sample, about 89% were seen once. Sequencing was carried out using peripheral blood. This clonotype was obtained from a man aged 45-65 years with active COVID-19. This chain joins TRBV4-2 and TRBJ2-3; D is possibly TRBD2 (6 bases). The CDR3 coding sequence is TGTGCCAGCAGCCCCGGGACTTCCCCAAAGAGGGATACGCAGTATTTT. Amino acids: CASSPGTSPKRDTQYF.